This T cell receptor beta chain was retrieved from a study of early stage breast cancer tumors. Study-level information: The ER+/PR+/HER2- tumors included fewer than ten ductal and a handful of lobular carcinomas. Average read coverage per sample was roughly 9.1-fold.

The table came from immunoSEQ multiplex PCR; TCRdb's copy has only in-frame clones and leaves some out. The table shows some 28,000 clones, with 75% to 90% occurring only once. Notes on this clone: No antigen is known for it.

The germline V and J ends were trimmed by 1 base and 2 bases, with 16 bases remaining between them. Germline V gene sequence: CDR1 SGHNT, CDR2 YYREEE (reference sequence). There are 16 residues in the CDR3. Regarding the study as a whole: Most shared enriched TCRB sequences were commonly generated ones.

Sample: blood. This chain uses TRBV5-4 with TRBJ2-7; D call uncertain. This receptor was taken from a person between 55 and 70 years old with breast cancer. The CDR3 sequence is CASSLQIAPRAYEQYF. Here the CDR3 DNA reads TGTGCCAGCAGCTTGCAGATTGCGCCTCGGGCCTACGAGCAGTACTTC.